The 4 T cell receptor beta chains below were found in one sample sequenced in a study of blood T cells in healthy people across ages. A sample-barcoded 5' primer and a J-beta primer mix were used in a second PCR of about 7 to 12 cycles. TCRdb recomputed calls from the 5' RACE reads with MiXCR, one row per CDR3 protein. There are around 2 million distinct CDR3 sequences in the sample; about two fifths occur only once, and 23% lies in the top ten. Sample: blood. These receptors were obtained from a human donor in good health.

The chain combines TRBV20-1 with TRBJ2-1; 8 nucleotides match TRBD2. V was pared by 6 bases and J by 7 bases, with 11 bases of the junction left unmatched. The CDR3 is 14 residues long. CDR1 is DFQATT, CDR2 SNEGSKA, per germline (reference sequence). CDR3 nucleotide sequence: TGCAGTGCGCCCGGGACTAGATTGGGGAATGAGCAGTTCTTC. This encodes CSAPGTRLGNEQFF.

This chain joins TRBV9 and TRBJ1-5, with D uncertain. The CDR3 sequence is 14 residues long. V was cut by 4 bases and J by 9 bases, with 17 bases left in between. CDR1 is SGDLS, CDR2 YYNGEE, per germline. CDR3: CASSTGLPLSPQHF. CDR3 coding DNA: TGTGCCAGCAGCACGGGTCTCCCTTTGTCGCCCCAGCATTTT.

On this clonotype itself: This may be a read error: a much more frequent sequence differs by one nucleotide. The chain carries TRBV29-1 and TRBJ2-7; TRBD2 might be the D (5 bases). The last part of the DNA fits TRBJ2-5 better; the J call may be wrong. The germline V gene has CDR1 SQVTM and CDR2 ANQGSEA. The CDR3 length is 13 residues. The CDR3 is CSAAPLAGGTQYF. Written as DNA, the CDR3 is TGCAGCGCCGCGCCTCTAGCCGGTGGGACCCAGTACTTC.

This clonotype was recorded a few times. The gene calls are TRBV29-1 and TRBJ2-1, with 7 bases aligning to TRBD2. Germline V gene sequence: CDR1 SQVTM, CDR2 ANQGSEA. The CDR3 length is 18 residues. The J segment lost 0 bases and the V segment lost 3 bases, leaving 14 bases of the junction unmatched. The CDR3 DNA reads as TGCAGCGTTGATCAATTGGGGAGGGGTCCCAGCTCCTACAATGAGCAGTTCTTC. It codes for CSVDQLGRGPSSYNEQFF.